Shown below are 25 T cell receptor beta chains from a single sample sequenced in a study of shared clonotypes between healthy human individuals. Sequenced by immunoSEQ multiplex PCR; TCRdb stores in-frame clones only, minus some. The data contain over a million clones, 70% to 80% of them seen just once; the ten biggest clones take up 0.55% to 0.7%. The sequenced sample consisted of memory CD4+ T cells from PBMCs. This sample's subset: CD45RA-negative fraction. These TCRs come from a young man in good health. Some clones in this sample may be carry-over from other donors' samples.

This chain links TRBV4-1 with TRBJ1-1; TRBD1 matches at 9 bases. The J segment lost 5 bases and the V segment lost 1 base, leaving 8 bases of the junction unmatched. Germline V lookup: CDR1 MGHRA, CDR2 YSYEKL. The CDR3 runs to 16 residues. CDR3 protein: CASSQARDRGRTEAFF. The DNA for the CDR3 is TGCGCCAGCAGCCAAGCCCGAGACAGGGGGAGGACTGAAGCTTTCTTT.

This clone was seen a single time. The chain joins TRBV20-1 to TRBJ2-7; D ambiguous. Trimming removed 0 bases at V and 6 bases at J, with 6 bases between. Per the germline V gene, CDR1 is DFQATT and CDR2 is SNEGSKA (reference sequence). The CDR3 totals 11 residues. The CDR3 DNA is TGCAGTGCTAGAGATTTAGGCGAGCAGTACTTC. This gives the protein CSARDLGEQYF.

The chain is built from TRBV7-8 and TRBJ1-5; 7 bases match TRBD1. The trim removed 5 bases at V and 15 bases at J, leaving 13 bases unmatched. The CDR3 is 13 residues long. Looked up from germline, CDR1 is SGHVS and CDR2 is FQNEAQ. The CDR3 bases are TGTGCCAGCAGCCCAGGACAGGCAAGATCGATGCATTTT. It codes for CASSPGQARSMHF. Using reference TRBV7-8 and TRBJ1-5 for the parts outside the CDR3, the full variable domain is GAGVSQSPRYKVAKRGQDVALRCDPISGHVSLFWYQQALGQGPEFLTYFQNEAQLDKSGLPSDRFFAERPEGSVSTLKIQRTQQEDSAVYLCASSPGQARSMHFGDGTRLSIL.

CDR3 loop: CASSLALTGLAGNTIYF. CDR3 nucleotides: TGTGCCAGCAGCCTAGCGCTGACAGGGCTTGCTGGAAACACCATATATTTT. The rearrangement uses TRBV28 and TRBJ1-3; 7 bases are a match to TRBD1. This CDR3 has 17 amino acids. V was pared by 6 bases and J by 2 bases, with 13 bases of the junction left unmatched. CDR1 and CDR2 from the germline V gene are MDHEN and SYDVKM.

The chain carries TRBV5-1 and TRBJ2-2; D not certain. CDR1 is SGHRS, CDR2 YFSETQ, per germline. This CDR3 has 14 residues. Trimming left V 1 base short and J 4 bases short, with 8 bases between. The chain's CDR3 is CASSLPEITGELFF. CDR3 nucleotides: TGCGCCAGCAGCTTGCCAGAGATCACCGGGGAGCTGTTTTTT.

The chain uses TRBV6-5 and TRBJ2-4, with no clear D. The germline V gene has CDR1 MNHEY and CDR2 SVGAGI. V was pared by 11 bases and J by 8 bases, with 19 bases between. The CDR3 is 13 amino acids. The CDR3 region is CAAQPGRVDIQYF. CDR3 coding DNA: TGTGCCGCCCAACCGGGCAGAGTAGACATTCAGTACTTC.

This clone appeared a single time. The chain carries TRBV5-4 and TRBJ2-7, with D uncertain. The CDR3 length is 13 residues. Germline V gene lookup returns CDR1 SGHNT and CDR2 YYREEE (reference sequence). V lost 0 bases and J 6 bases, leaving 10 bases between the germline ends. The CDR3, as DNA: TGTGCCAGCAGCTTGGACTCGGGTGGCGAGCAGTACTTC. It yields the protein CASSLDSGGEQYF.

J is TRBJ2-3 and V is TRBV10-1; possibly TRBD2 for D (6 bases). V lost 0 bases and J 4 bases, leaving 8 bases between the germline ends. The CDR3 loop spans 14 amino acids. Germline CDR1 WNHNN, CDR2 SYGVQD (reference sequence). In DNA, the CDR3 is TGCGCCAGCAGTGAGTCGAGGAGGGCAGATACGCAGTATTTT. It translates to CASSESRRADTQYF.

The V call is TRBV5-1, the J call TRBJ1-3; a possible D gene is TRBD1 (5 bases). This CDR3 contains 15 residues. CDR1 is SGHRS and CDR2 is YFSETQ in the germline V gene. Trimming shortened V by 4 bases and J by 0 bases, and 11 bases separated the two germline ends. CDR3 in DNA: TGCGCCAGCAGCAAGGACACTAACTCTGGAAACACCATATATTTT. This translates into CASSKDTNSGNTIYF.

Details on this clone: Other DNA variants within this sample encode the same CDR3. This sequence joins TRBV7-6 and TRBJ2-2, with D tentatively TRBD1 (5 bases). The CDR3 extends over 16 amino acids. Between the trimmed V and J ends, which lost 1 base and 0 bases, there was a span of 9 bases. Germline V CDR1 and CDR2: SGHVS, FNYEAQ. The CDR3 here is CASSLETGSNTGELFF. The CDR3 region has the DNA TGTGCCAGCAGCTTAGAAACAGGCTCGAACACCGGGGAGCTGTTTTTT.

J is TRBJ2-3 and V is TRBV10-3; TRBD2 aligns across 10 bases. The CDR3 sequence is 17 residues long. Trimming cost V 6 bases and J 0 bases; bases outside gene matches: 9. CDR1 ENHRY and CDR2 SYGVKD come from the germline V gene. In DNA form, the CDR3 reads TGTGCCATCAGCAGGACTAGCGGACTCACTAGCACAGATACGCAGTATTTT. It translates to CAISRTSGLTSTDTQYF.

The chain carries TRBV15 and TRBJ2-6, with TRBD1 matching 7 bases. This CDR3 has 17 amino acids. Trimming cost V 6 bases and J 1 base; bases outside gene matches: 9. Per germline, CDR1 LNHNV and CDR2 YYDKDF (reference sequence). The CDR3, as DNA: TGTGCCACCAGACAAACAGGGGTCGTGTCTGGGGCCAACGTCCTGACTTTC. It specifies CATRQTGVVSGANVLTF.

A word on this clone: The likely explanation is a read error, given a far larger clone one base away. V is TRBV15 and J is TRBJ2-2, with 8 bases aligning to TRBD1. J gave up 5 bases and V 8 bases, and 7 bases lay outside the gene matches. Per germline, CDR1 LNHNV and CDR2 YYDKDF (reference sequence). This CDR3 is built from 14 residues. This CDR3 is CATRQGMRTGELFF. The DNA for the CDR3 is TGTGCCACCCGACAGGGGATGAGAACCGGGGAGCTGTTTTTT.

The genes are TRBV4-2 and TRBJ2-5; 8 bases are a match to TRBD1. CDR3 size: 15 residues. Germline trimming cut 1 base from V and 5 bases from J; bases unmatched to any gene: 6. In germline, CDR1 is LGHNA, CDR2 YNFKEQ. The CDR3 reads CASSQGTGRTETQYF. The CDR3 DNA sequence: TGTGCCAGCAGCCAAGGGACAGGGAGAACGGAGACCCAGTACTTC.

This clone was seen a single time. The rearrangement links TRBV18 to TRBJ1-5; 7 bases agree with TRBD1. The junction had 4 bases not matched to a gene; V was cut back by 2 bases and J by 6 bases. The CDR3 is made up of 14 amino acids. CDR1 KGHSH and CDR2 LQKENI come from the germline V gene. CDR3 coding DNA: TGTGCCAGCTCACCATCGACAGGGAGTCAGCCCCAGCATTTT. Amino acids: CASSPSTGSQPQHF.

The chain has TRBV5-4 and TRBJ2-3; 7 bases agree with TRBD2. J lost 2 bases, V lost 3 bases, and 9 bases had no gene match. The CDR3 sequence is 16 residues long. CDR1 SGHNT and CDR2 YYREEE come from the germline V gene (reference sequence). The CDR3 region is CASSSSRGDFTDTQYF. Written as DNA, the CDR3 is TGTGCCAGCAGCTCCTCCCGGGGGGACTTCACAGATACGCAGTATTTT.

The CDR3 region is CASSLLVDIFGYTF. The CDR3 nucleotides read TGTGCCAGCAGCTTGCTCGTGGACATCTTTGGCTACACCTTC. The chain uses TRBV5-8 and TRBJ1-2; D is possibly TRBD1 (5 bases). CDR1 SGHTS and CDR2 YDEGEE come from the germline V gene. Deletions cut 1 base from V and 7 bases from J, with 14 bases between. This CDR3 has 14 amino acids.

This clone has a single count. The chain combines TRBV5-5 with TRBJ1-5; D remains unclear. The V and J ends lost 1 base and 6 bases respectively, with 14 bases between them. Germline assignment: CDR1 SGHKS and CDR2 YYEKEE (reference sequence). This CDR3 is built from 15 residues. The CDR3 bases are TGTGCCAGCAGCTTGTGGGCAGGAGAGGGTCAGCCCCAGCATTTT. Protein sequence: CASSLWAGEGQPQHF.

This clone was detected only a few times. The V and J genes are TRBV4-1 and TRBJ2-2, with a possible D match to TRBD1 (6 bases). Looked up from germline, CDR1 is MGHRA and CDR2 is YSYEKL. The CDR3 has 15 amino acids. The V gene lost 4 bases and the J gene lost 6 bases, with 15 bases spanning the gap. For the CDR3, the DNA is TGCGCCAGCAGCCGTCCCGGGACAAACCCCGGGGAGCTGTTTTTT. Amino acid sequence: CASSRPGTNPGELFF.

This clone was seen only once. This sequence joins TRBV10-3 and TRBJ1-2; 9 bases map to TRBD1. The V segment lost 4 bases and the J segment 7 bases; nucleotides outside the gene matches: 4. Germline-derived CDR1 and CDR2 are ENHRY and SYGVKD. This CDR3 region has 13 residues. CDR3: CAISGTGEIGYTF. The CDR3 DNA reads TGTGCCATCAGTGGGACAGGGGAGATTGGCTACACCTTC.

The CDR3 sequence is CASRTARGTYEQYF. The CDR3 region has the DNA TGTGCCAGCAGAACCGCGCGGGGGACCTACGAGCAGTACTTC. The V call is TRBV6-1, the J call TRBJ2-7; 7 bases align to TRBD2. The junction had 7 bases not matched to a gene; V was cut back by 6 bases and J by 2 bases. This CDR3 is built from 14 residues. From germline, CDR1 is MNHNS and CDR2 SASEGT.

This clone was recorded at least ten times. The chain uses TRBV28 and TRBJ2-7, with a possible D match to TRBD2 (6 bases). The CDR3 runs 13 residues. V was cut by 8 bases and J by 5 bases, with 16 bases left in between. Germline V gene data show CDR1 as MDHEN and CDR2 as SYDVKM. As DNA, the CDR3 is TGTGCCAGCGGACCGGAGGGGCGACACGAGCAGTACTTC. Translating it yields CASGPEGRHEQYF.

CDR3 in amino acids: CASSPTGPQNGNTIYF. In nucleotides, the CDR3 is TGTGCCAGCAGTCCTACGGGGCCCCAAAACGGAAACACCATATATTTT. The chain uses TRBV6-6 and TRBJ1-3, with D perhaps TRBD1 (5 bases). V was shortened by 5 bases and J by 4 bases, with 18 bases between the two germline ends. The CDR3 contains 16 residues. Germline CDR1 is MNHNY and CDR2 is SVGAGI (reference sequence).

V and J are TRBV28 and TRBJ2-3; 8 bases are shared with TRBD2. Germline CDR1 reads MDHEN; CDR2 reads SYDVKM. The CDR3 length is 15 residues. The V and J ends lost 3 bases and 4 bases, in that order; junction bases with no gene match: 6. CDR3 DNA: TGTGCCAGCAGTTTTGCGGGAGGTCTAGCAGATACGCAGTATTTT. The encoded protein is CASSFAGGLADTQYF.

This clone was recorded a few times. This chain uses TRBV18 with TRBJ1-1, with a possible D match to TRBD1 (5 bases). The germline CDR1 and CDR2 sequences are KGHSH and LQKENI. V was shortened by 2 bases and J by 7 bases, with 11 bases between the two germline ends. The CDR3 contains 13 residues. Here the CDR3 DNA reads TGTGCCAGCTCACCAGGGACGGGGCTTGAAGCTTTCTTT. Its protein is CASSPGTGLEAFF. Full variable domain (rest looked up from reference TRBV18 and TRBJ1-1): NAGVMQNPRHLVRRRGQEARLRCSPMKGHSHVYWYRQLPEEGLKFMVYLQKENIIDESGMPKERFSAEFPKEGPSILRIQQVVRGDSAAYFCASSPGTGLEAFFGQGTRLTVV.